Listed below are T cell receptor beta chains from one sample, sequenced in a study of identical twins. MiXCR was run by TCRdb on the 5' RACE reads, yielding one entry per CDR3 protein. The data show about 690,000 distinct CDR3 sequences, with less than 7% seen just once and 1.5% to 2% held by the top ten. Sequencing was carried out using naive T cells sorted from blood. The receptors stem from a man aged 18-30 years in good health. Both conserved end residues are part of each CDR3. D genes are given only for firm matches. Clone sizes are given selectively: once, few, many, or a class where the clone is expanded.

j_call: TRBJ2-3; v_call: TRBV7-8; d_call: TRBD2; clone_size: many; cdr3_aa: CASSIIAGDTDTQYF; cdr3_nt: TGTGCCAGCAGCATCATAGCGGGAGACACAGATACGCAGTATTTT
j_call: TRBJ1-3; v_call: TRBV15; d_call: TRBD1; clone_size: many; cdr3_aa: CATSRDRVGNTIYF; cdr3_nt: TGTGCCACCAGCAGGGACAGGGTAGGAAACACCATATATTTT
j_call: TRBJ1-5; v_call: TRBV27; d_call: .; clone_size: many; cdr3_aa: CASSTRAGDPQHF; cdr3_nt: TGTGCCAGCAGTACCCGGGCGGGGGACCCCCAGCATTTT
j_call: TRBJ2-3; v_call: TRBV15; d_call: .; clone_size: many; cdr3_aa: CATSRGPADTQYF; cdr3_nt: TGTGCCACCAGCAGAGGGCCAGCGGATACGCAGTATTTT
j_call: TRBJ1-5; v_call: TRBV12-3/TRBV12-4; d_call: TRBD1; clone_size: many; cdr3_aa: CASSLAGGGNQPQHF; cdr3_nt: TGTGCCAGCAGTTTGGCAGGGGGTGGCAATCAGCCCCAGCATTTT
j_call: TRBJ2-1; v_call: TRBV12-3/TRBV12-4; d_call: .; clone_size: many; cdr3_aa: CASSLALSYNEQFF; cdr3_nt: TGTGCCAGCAGTTTAGCGTTGTCCTACAATGAGCAGTTCTTC
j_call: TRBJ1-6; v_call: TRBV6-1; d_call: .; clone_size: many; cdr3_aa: CASGEEYNSPLHF; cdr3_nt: TGTGCCAGCGGAGAGGAATATAATTCACCCCTCCACTTT
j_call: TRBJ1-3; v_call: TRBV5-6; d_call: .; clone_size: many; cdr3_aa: CASSLGTVSGNTIYF; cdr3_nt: TGTGCCAGCAGCTTGGGCACGGTCTCTGGAAACACCATATATTTT
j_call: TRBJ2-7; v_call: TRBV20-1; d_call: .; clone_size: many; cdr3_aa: CSASGQSSGDRYF; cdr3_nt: TGCAGTGCGAGCGGACAGTCGAGTGGGGATCGGTACTTC
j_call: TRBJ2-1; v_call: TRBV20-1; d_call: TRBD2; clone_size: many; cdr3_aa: CSARSPSGNEQFF; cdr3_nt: TGCAGTGCTAGGTCCCCTAGCGGCAATGAGCAGTTCTTC
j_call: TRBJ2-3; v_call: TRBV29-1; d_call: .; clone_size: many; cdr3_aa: CSVEDTQYF; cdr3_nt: TGCAGCGTTGAAGATACGCAGTATTTT
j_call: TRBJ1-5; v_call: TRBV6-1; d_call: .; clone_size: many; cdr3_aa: CASSPLDGENQPQHF; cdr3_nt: TGTGCCAGCAGTCCCCTGGACGGGGAAAATCAGCCCCAGCATTTT
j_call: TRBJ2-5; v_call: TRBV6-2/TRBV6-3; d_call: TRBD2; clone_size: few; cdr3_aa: CASSYSTLAGYAETQYF; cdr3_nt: TGTGCCAGCAGTTACTCTACTCTAGCGGGATATGCGGAGACCCAGTACTTC
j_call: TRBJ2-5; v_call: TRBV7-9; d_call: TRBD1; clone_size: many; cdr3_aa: CASSLYSGTGTGTQYF; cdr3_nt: TGTGCCAGCAGCTTATACTCCGGGACAGGGACGGGGACCCAGTACTTC
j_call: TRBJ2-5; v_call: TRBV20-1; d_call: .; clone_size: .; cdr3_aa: CSARDPTYSGTQYF; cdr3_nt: TGCAGTGCTAGAGATCCGACCTATTCGGGGACCCAGTACTTC
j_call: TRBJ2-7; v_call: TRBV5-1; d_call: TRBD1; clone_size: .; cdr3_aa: CASSPPGDRGVYEQYF; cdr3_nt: TGCGCCAGCAGCCCCCCTGGGGACAGGGGGGTCTACGAGCAGTACTTC
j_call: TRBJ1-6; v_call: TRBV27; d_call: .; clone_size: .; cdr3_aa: CASSFMGDNSPLHF; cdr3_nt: TGTGCCAGCAGTTTTATGGGAGATAATTCACCCCTCCACTTT
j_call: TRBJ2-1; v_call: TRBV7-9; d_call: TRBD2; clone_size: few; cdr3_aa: CASSPTGGRTNEQFF; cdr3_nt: TGTGCCAGCAGCCCCACTGGCGGGAGAACCAATGAGCAGTTCTTC
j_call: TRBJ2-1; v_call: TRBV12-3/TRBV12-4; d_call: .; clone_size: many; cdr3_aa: CASSLNPRVNEQFF; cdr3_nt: TGTGCCAGCAGTTTAAATCCGCGGGTCAATGAGCAGTTCTTC
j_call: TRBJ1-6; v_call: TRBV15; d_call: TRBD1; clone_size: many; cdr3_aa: CATSRDQGADSPLHF; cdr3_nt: TGTGCCACCAGCAGAGATCAGGGGGCTGATTCACCCCTCCACTTT
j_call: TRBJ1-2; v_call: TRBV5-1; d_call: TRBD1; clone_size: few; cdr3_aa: CASSSPGQGSSGYTF; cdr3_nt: TGCGCCAGCAGCTCTCCGGGACAGGGTTCTAGTGGCTACACCTTC
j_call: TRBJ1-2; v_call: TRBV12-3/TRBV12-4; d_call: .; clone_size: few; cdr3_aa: CASSSRTAENGYTF; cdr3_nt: TGTGCCAGCAGTTCGAGGACAGCGGAGAATGGCTACACCTTC
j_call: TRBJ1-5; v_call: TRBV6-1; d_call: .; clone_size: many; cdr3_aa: CASSNLYSNQPQHF; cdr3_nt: TGTGCCAGCAGTAATTTATATAGCAATCAGCCCCAGCATTTT
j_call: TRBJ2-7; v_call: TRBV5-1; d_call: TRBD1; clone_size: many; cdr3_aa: CASSPTGGPYEQYF; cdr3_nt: TGCGCCAGCAGCCCGACAGGGGGTCCCTACGAGCAGTACTTC
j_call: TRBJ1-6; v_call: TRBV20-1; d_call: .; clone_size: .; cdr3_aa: CSALIPGGSPLHF; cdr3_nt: TGCAGTGCGCTCATCCCAGGCGGTTCACCCCTCCACTTT
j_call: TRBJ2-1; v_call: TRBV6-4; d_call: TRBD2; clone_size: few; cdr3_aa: CASRRGLAVDNEQFF; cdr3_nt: TGTGCCAGCAGAAGGGGACTAGCCGTCGACAATGAGCAGTTCTTC
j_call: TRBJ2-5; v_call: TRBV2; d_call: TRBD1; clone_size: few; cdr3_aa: CASTPQGAGKTQYF; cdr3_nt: TGTGCCAGCACTCCACAGGGGGCGGGAAAGACCCAGTACTTC
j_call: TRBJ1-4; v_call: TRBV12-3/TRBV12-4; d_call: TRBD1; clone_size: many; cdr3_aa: CASSLRQGAFEKLFF; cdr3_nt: TGTGCCAGCAGTCTAAGACAGGGGGCGTTTGAAAAACTGTTTTTT
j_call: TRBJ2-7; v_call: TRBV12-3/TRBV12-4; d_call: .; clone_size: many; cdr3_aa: CASSLSQGLMYF; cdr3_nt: TGTGCCAGCAGTTTAAGCCAGGGTTTAATGTACTTC
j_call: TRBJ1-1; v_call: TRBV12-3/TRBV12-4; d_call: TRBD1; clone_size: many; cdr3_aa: CASSFVGTGEAFF; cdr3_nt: TGTGCCAGCAGTTTCGTAGGGACAGGTGAAGCTTTCTTT
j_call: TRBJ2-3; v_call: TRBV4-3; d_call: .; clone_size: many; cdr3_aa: CASSQRSFGTDTQYF; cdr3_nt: TGCGCCAGCAGCCAAAGGAGTTTCGGCACAGATACGCAGTATTTT
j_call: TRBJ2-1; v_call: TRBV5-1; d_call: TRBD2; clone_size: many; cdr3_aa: CASSLAGGEYNEQFF; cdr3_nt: TGCGCCAGCAGCTTGGCGGGGGGGGAATACAATGAGCAGTTCTTC
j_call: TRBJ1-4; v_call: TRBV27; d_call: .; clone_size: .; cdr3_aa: CATRGFDEKLFF; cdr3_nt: TGTGCCACCAGGGGTTTTGATGAAAAACTGTTTTTT
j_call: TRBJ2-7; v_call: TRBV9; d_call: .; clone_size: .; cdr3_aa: CASSVGGPGEQYF; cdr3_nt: TGTGCCAGCAGCGTAGGAGGGCCGGGAGAGCAGTACTTC
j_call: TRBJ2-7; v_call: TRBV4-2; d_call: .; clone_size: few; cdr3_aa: CASSQDRTETYEQYF; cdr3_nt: TGTGCCAGCAGCCAAGATCGTACGGAAACCTACGAGCAGTACTTC
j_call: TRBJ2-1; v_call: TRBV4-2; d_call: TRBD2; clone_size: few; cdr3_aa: CASSQDQMGLAANNEQFF; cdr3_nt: TGTGCCAGCAGCCAAGATCAGATGGGACTAGCGGCTAACAATGAGCAGTTCTTC
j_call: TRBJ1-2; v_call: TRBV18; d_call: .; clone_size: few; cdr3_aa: CASSAVRGAHGYTF; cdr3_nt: TGTGCCAGCTCCGCGGTGCGGGGGGCCCATGGCTACACCTTC
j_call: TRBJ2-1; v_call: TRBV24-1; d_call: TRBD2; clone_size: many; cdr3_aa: CATSSLSGSSYNEQFF; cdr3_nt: TGTGCCACCAGTTCCCTTAGCGGGAGCTCCTACAATGAGCAGTTCTTC
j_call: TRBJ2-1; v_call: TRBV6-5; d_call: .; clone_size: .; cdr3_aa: CASSLIAARSSYNEQFF; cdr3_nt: TGTGCCAGCAGTTTAATAGCGGCAAGGAGCTCCTACAATGAGCAGTTCTTC
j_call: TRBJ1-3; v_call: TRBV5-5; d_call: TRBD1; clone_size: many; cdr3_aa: CASSRQGAGNTIYF; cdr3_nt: TGTGCCAGCAGCCGACAGGGAGCTGGAAACACCATATATTTT
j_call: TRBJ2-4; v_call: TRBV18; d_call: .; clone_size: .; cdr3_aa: CASSPDRENIQYF; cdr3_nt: TGTGCCAGCTCACCGGACAGAGAAAACATTCAGTACTTC
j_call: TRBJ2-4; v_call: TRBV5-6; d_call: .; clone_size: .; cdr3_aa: CASSLSPTKNIQYF; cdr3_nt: TGTGCCAGCAGCTTGAGTCCGACCAAAAACATTCAGTACTTC
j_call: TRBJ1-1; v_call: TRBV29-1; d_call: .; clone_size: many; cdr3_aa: CSVEGLEGMNTEAFF; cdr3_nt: TGCAGCGTTGAAGGTCTTGAGGGGATGAACACTGAAGCTTTCTTT
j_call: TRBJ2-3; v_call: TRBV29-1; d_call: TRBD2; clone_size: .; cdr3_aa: CSGREGTDTQYF; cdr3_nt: TGCAGCGGGAGGGAGGGTACAGATACGCAGTATTTT
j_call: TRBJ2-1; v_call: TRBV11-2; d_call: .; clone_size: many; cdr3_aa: CASSRDLYVEQFF; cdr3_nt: TGTGCCAGCAGCCGAGACCTATATGTTGAGCAGTTCTTC
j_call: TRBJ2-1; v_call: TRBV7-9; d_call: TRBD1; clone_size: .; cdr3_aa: CASLPGTGGRNEQFF; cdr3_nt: TGTGCCAGCCTACCCGGGACAGGGGGCAGAAATGAGCAGTTCTTC
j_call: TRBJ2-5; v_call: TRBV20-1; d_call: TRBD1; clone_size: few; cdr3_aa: CSATKQIQGAWETQYF; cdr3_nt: TGCAGTGCCACGAAGCAGATACAGGGGGCGTGGGAGACCCAGTACTTC
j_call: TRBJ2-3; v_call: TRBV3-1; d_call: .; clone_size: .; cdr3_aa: CASSRGAGSGSTDTQYF; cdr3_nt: TGTGCCAGCAGCCGCGGTGCCGGGAGCGGTAGCACAGATACGCAGTATTTT
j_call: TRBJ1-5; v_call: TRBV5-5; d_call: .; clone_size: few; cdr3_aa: CASSFWGEPHQPQHF; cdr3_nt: TGTGCCAGCAGCTTTTGGGGGGAACCCCATCAGCCCCAGCATTTT
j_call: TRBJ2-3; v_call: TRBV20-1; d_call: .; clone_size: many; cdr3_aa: CSAREAHTDTQYF; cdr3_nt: TGCAGTGCTAGAGAGGCCCACACAGATACGCAGTATTTT
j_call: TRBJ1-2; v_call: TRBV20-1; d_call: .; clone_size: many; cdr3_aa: CSARLDGYGYTF; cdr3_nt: TGCAGTGCTAGATTGGACGGATACGGCTACACCTTC
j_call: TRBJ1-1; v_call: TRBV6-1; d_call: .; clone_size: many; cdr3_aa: CASTRFGNTEAFF; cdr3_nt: TGTGCCAGCACCCGATTCGGGAACACTGAAGCTTTCTTT